These T cell receptor beta chains were read from a single sample in a study of cytomegalovirus exposure and HLA in healthy donors. Data came from immunoSEQ multiplex PCR; TCRdb stores just in-frame clones and leaves some out. The sample spans 40,000 to 50,000 clones; the ten largest clones claim 2% to 2.5%. The specimen sequenced was PBMCs. These TCRs come from a woman in her forties in good health and CMV-seronegative. Each CDR3 is given with its conserved first and last residue. The order of the fields is D gene, J gene, V gene, CDR3 length, CDR3 protein, CDR3 DNA. D genes are given only for firm matches.

D gene: .
J gene: TRBJ1-2
V gene: TRBV18
CDR3 length: 15
CDR3 protein: CASSPASDSSYGYTF
CDR3 DNA: TGTGCCAGCTCACCCGCTTCTGACAGTTCCTATGGCTACACCTTC

D gene: .
J gene: TRBJ1-2
V gene: TRBV30
CDR3 length: 13
CDR3 protein: CAWSPLQGNGYTF
CDR3 DNA: TGTGCCTGGAGCCCCCTACAGGGAAATGGCTACACCTTC

D gene: TRBD2
J gene: TRBJ2-5
V gene: TRBV7-2
CDR3 length: 16
CDR3 protein: CASILRASGGQGEQYF
CDR3 DNA: TGTGCCAGCATTCTGCGGGCTAGCGGGGGGCAAGGGGAGCAGTACTTC

D gene: .
J gene: TRBJ1-1
V gene: TRBV12-5
CDR3 length: 16
CDR3 protein: CASGPTGRGGGTEAFF
CDR3 DNA: TGTGCTAGTGGGCCCACCGGACGGGGTGGAGGCACTGAAGCTTTCTTT

D gene: .
J gene: TRBJ2-3
V gene: TRBV9
CDR3 length: 13
CDR3 protein: CASSVEGVGTQYF
CDR3 DNA: TGTGCCAGCAGCGTAGAGGGGGTCGGGACGCAGTATTTT

D gene: .
J gene: TRBJ1-2
V gene: TRBV2
CDR3 length: 12
CDR3 protein: CASSGGVHGYTF
CDR3 DNA: TGTGCCAGCAGTGGGGGGGTCCATGGCTACACCTTC

D gene: .
J gene: TRBJ2-2
V gene: TRBV7-8
CDR3 length: 16
CDR3 protein: CASSPYRVGGTGELFF
CDR3 DNA: TGTGCCAGCAGCCCATACAGGGTTGGGGGCACCGGGGAGCTGTTTTTT

D gene: .
J gene: TRBJ1-4
V gene: TRBV18
CDR3 length: 15
CDR3 protein: CASSPLGGKNEKLFF
CDR3 DNA: TGTGCCAGCTCACCGTTGGGGGGGAAGAATGAAAAACTGTTTTTT

D gene: TRBD1
J gene: TRBJ1-1
V gene: TRBV9
CDR3 length: 15
CDR3 protein: CASSSTGAPPTEAFF
CDR3 DNA: TGTGCCAGCAGCTCAACAGGGGCGCCCCCAACTGAAGCTTTCTTT

D gene: .
J gene: TRBJ2-7
V gene: TRBV29-1
CDR3 length: 13
CDR3 protein: CSVVLARPYEQYF
CDR3 DNA: TGCAGCGTTGTTTTAGCGCGTCCCTACGAGCAGTACTTC

D gene: TRBD2
J gene: TRBJ2-1
V gene: TRBV5-8
CDR3 length: 15
CDR3 protein: CASSLGTSGTNEQFF
CDR3 DNA: TGTGCCAGCAGCTTGGGGACTAGCGGGACGAATGAGCAGTTCTTC

D gene: .
J gene: TRBJ1-1
V gene: TRBV18
CDR3 length: 13
CDR3 protein: CASSPTTNTEAFF
CDR3 DNA: TGTGCCAGCTCACCGACAACGAACACTGAAGCTTTCTTT

D gene: .
J gene: TRBJ2-1
V gene: TRBV7-8
CDR3 length: 16
CDR3 protein: CASSLAPGGGNNEQFF
CDR3 DNA: TGTGCCAGCAGCTTAGCGCCAGGGGGAGGTAACAATGAGCAGTTCTTC

D gene: TRBD1
J gene: TRBJ2-2
V gene: TRBV5-4
CDR3 length: 15
CDR3 protein: CASSEVQGLGGELFF
CDR3 DNA: TGTGCCAGCAGCGAAGTACAGGGGCTGGGCGGGGAGCTGTTTTTT

D gene: .
J gene: TRBJ2-7
V gene: TRBV19
CDR3 length: 15
CDR3 protein: CASSIAHRSAYEQYF
CDR3 DNA: TGTGCCAGTAGTATTGCCCACAGGAGCGCCTACGAGCAGTACTTC

D gene: TRBD2
J gene: TRBJ2-1
V gene: TRBV4-2
CDR3 length: 15
CDR3 protein: CASSQGSGRANEQFF
CDR3 DNA: TGTGCCAGCAGCCAAGGTAGCGGGAGGGCCAATGAGCAGTTCTTC

D gene: .
J gene: TRBJ2-7
V gene: TRBV11-3
CDR3 length: 12
CDR3 protein: CASSLDQYEQYF
CDR3 DNA: TGTGCCAGCAGCTTAGATCAGTACGAGCAGTACTTC

D gene: .
J gene: TRBJ1-6
V gene: TRBV4-1
CDR3 length: 15
CDR3 protein: CASSQEPGENSPLHF
CDR3 DNA: TGCGCCAGCAGCCAAGAGCCAGGGGAAAATTCACCCCTCCACTTT

D gene: TRBD1
J gene: TRBJ2-7
V gene: TRBV25-1
CDR3 length: 15
CDR3 protein: CASTSPGTGTYEQYF
CDR3 DNA: TGTGCCAGCACCTCTCCCGGGACAGGGACCTACGAGCAGTACTTC

D gene: .
J gene: TRBJ1-1
V gene: TRBV7-9
CDR3 length: 13
CDR3 protein: CASVSVANTEAFF
CDR3 DNA: TGTGCCAGCGTCTCGGTAGCAAACACTGAAGCTTTCTTT

D gene: .
J gene: TRBJ2-7
V gene: TRBV18
CDR3 length: 15
CDR3 protein: CASSPWERGTYEQYF
CDR3 DNA: TGTGCCAGCTCGCCTTGGGAAAGGGGTACCTACGAGCAGTACTTC

D gene: TRBD2
J gene: TRBJ2-2
V gene: TRBV6-1
CDR3 length: 15
CDR3 protein: CASSRSGVNTGELFF
CDR3 DNA: TGTGCCAGCAGTAGGAGCGGGGTTAACACCGGGGAGCTGTTTTTT

D gene: TRBD2
J gene: TRBJ2-3
V gene: TRBV5-1
CDR3 length: 18
CDR3 protein: CASSLVPSGGGNTDTQYF
CDR3 DNA: TGCGCCAGCAGCTTGGTACCTAGCGGGGGGGGAAACACAGATACGCAGTATTTT

D gene: .
J gene: TRBJ1-1
V gene: TRBV5-5
CDR3 length: 14
CDR3 protein: CASSEDRANTEAFF
CDR3 DNA: TGTGCCAGCAGCGAGGACAGAGCGAACACTGAAGCTTTCTTT

D gene: TRBD1
J gene: TRBJ1-4
V gene: TRBV7-3
CDR3 length: 14
CDR3 protein: CASSLTGSNEKLFF
CDR3 DNA: TGTGCCAGCAGCTTGACAGGGTCTAATGAAAAACTGTTTTTT

D gene: .
J gene: TRBJ1-5
V gene: TRBV6-1
CDR3 length: 14
CDR3 protein: CASNPTGSNQPQHF
CDR3 DNA: TGTGCCAGCAATCCGACAGGAAGCAATCAGCCCCAGCATTTT

D gene: .
J gene: TRBJ2-1
V gene: TRBV18
CDR3 length: 13
CDR3 protein: CASSPTRSDEQFF
CDR3 DNA: TGTGCCAGCTCCCCGACTAGGTCGGATGAGCAGTTCTTC

D gene: TRBD2
J gene: TRBJ2-7
V gene: TRBV6-1
CDR3 length: 14
CDR3 protein: CASSLGGGSNEQYF
CDR3 DNA: TGTGCCAGCAGTCTGGGTGGCGGGAGCAACGAGCAGTACTTC

D gene: TRBD1
J gene: TRBJ1-2
V gene: TRBV7-3
CDR3 length: 13
CDR3 protein: CASSSRQGQGYTF
CDR3 DNA: TGTGCCAGCAGCTCAAGACAGGGCCAGGGCTACACCTTC

D gene: TRBD1
J gene: TRBJ1-4
V gene: TRBV2
CDR3 length: 15
CDR3 protein: CATRQGTPTNEKLFF
CDR3 DNA: TGTGCCACCAGACAGGGGACCCCAACTAATGAAAAACTGTTTTTT

D gene: .
J gene: TRBJ1-1
V gene: TRBV25-1
CDR3 length: 12
CDR3 protein: CASKKTGTEDFF
CDR3 DNA: TGTGCCAGCAAAAAGACAGGCACTGAAGATTTCTTT

D gene: .
J gene: TRBJ2-3
V gene: TRBV30
CDR3 length: 13
CDR3 protein: CAWSAGSTDTQYF
CDR3 DNA: TGTGCCTGGAGTGCGGGGAGTACAGATACGCAGTATTTT

D gene: .
J gene: TRBJ1-2
V gene: TRBV10-3
CDR3 length: 16
CDR3 protein: CASSDTGIGENYGYTF
CDR3 DNA: TGTGCCAGCAGTGATACAGGGATAGGGGAAAACTATGGCTACACCTTC

D gene: .
J gene: TRBJ1-3
V gene: TRBV6-6
CDR3 length: 15
CDR3 protein: CASSYSFYSGNTIYF
CDR3 DNA: TGTGCCAGCAGTTACTCGTTCTACTCTGGAAACACCATATATTTT

D gene: .
J gene: TRBJ1-3
V gene: TRBV18
CDR3 length: 15
CDR3 protein: CASSPSGDSGNTIYF
CDR3 DNA: TGTGCCAGCTCACCATCAGGGGACTCTGGAAACACCATATATTTT

D gene: TRBD2
J gene: TRBJ2-7
V gene: TRBV18
CDR3 length: 12
CDR3 protein: CASSLAGEGQYF
CDR3 DNA: TGTGCCAGCTCATTAGCGGGGGAAGGGCAGTACTTC

D gene: TRBD1
J gene: TRBJ2-1
V gene: TRBV5-1
CDR3 length: 16
CDR3 protein: CASSLATGNRVVEQFF
CDR3 DNA: TGCGCCAGCAGCTTGGCGACAGGGAACAGGGTAGTTGAGCAGTTCTTC

D gene: .
J gene: TRBJ2-7
V gene: TRBV6-5
CDR3 length: 15
CDR3 protein: CASSYSKRGSYEQYF
CDR3 DNA: TGTGCCAGCAGTTACTCGAAAAGGGGGTCCTACGAGCAGTACTTC

D gene: .
J gene: TRBJ1-2
V gene: TRBV5-6
CDR3 length: 14
CDR3 protein: CASSLRTGDGGYTF
CDR3 DNA: TGTGCCAGCAGCTTACGGACTGGGGATGGAGGCTACACCTTC

D gene: .
J gene: TRBJ1-1
V gene: TRBV5-1
CDR3 length: 15
CDR3 protein: CASSWVAGVNTEAFF
CDR3 DNA: TGCGCCAGCAGCTGGGTGGCAGGGGTCAACACTGAAGCTTTCTTT

D gene: .
J gene: TRBJ1-6
V gene: TRBV14
CDR3 length: 14
CDR3 protein: CASSGGGYNSPLHF
CDR3 DNA: TGTGCCAGCAGCGGCGGGGGTTATAATTCACCCCTCCACTTT

D gene: .
J gene: TRBJ1-1
V gene: TRBV10-3
CDR3 length: 13
CDR3 protein: CAISESEGRGAFF
CDR3 DNA: TGTGCCATCAGTGAGTCGGAGGGGCGGGGAGCTTTCTTT

D gene: TRBD1
J gene: TRBJ2-3
V gene: TRBV7-3
CDR3 length: 16
CDR3 protein: CASSTSPQGATDTQYF
CDR3 DNA: TGTGCCAGCAGCACCTCCCCACAGGGGGCCACAGATACGCAGTATTTT

D gene: .
J gene: TRBJ1-2
V gene: TRBV13
CDR3 length: 14
CDR3 protein: CASSFRGGNYGYTF
CDR3 DNA: TGTGCCAGCAGCTTTAGGGGGGGCAACTATGGCTACACCTTC

D gene: TRBD1
J gene: TRBJ2-5
V gene: TRBV4-3
CDR3 length: 13
CDR3 protein: CASSRNRGETQYF
CDR3 DNA: TGCGCCAGCAGCCGGAACAGGGGAGAGACCCAGTACTTC

D gene: .
J gene: TRBJ2-3
V gene: TRBV29-1
CDR3 length: 14
CDR3 protein: CSVLAQAATDTQYF
CDR3 DNA: TGCAGCGTCCTGGCTCAGGCTGCCACAGATACGCAGTATTTT